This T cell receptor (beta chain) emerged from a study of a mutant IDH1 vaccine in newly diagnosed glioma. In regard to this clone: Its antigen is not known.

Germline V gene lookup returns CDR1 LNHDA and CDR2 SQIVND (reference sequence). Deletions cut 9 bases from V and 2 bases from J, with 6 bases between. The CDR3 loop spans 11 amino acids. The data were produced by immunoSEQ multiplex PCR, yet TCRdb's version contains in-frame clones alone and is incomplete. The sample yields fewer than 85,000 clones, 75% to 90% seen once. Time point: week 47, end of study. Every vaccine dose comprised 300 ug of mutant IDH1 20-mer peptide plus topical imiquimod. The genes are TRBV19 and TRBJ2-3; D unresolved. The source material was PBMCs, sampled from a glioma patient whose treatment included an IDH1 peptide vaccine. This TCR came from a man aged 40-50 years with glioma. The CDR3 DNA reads TGTGCCAGCCAGGTCACAGATACGCAGTATTTT. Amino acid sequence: CASQVTDTQYF.